These 29 T cell receptor beta chains share one sample of origin, sequenced in a study of cytomegalovirus exposure and HLA in healthy donors. The PCR had 60 Vbeta and 13 Jbeta primers. Some clones are missing from TCRdb's copy, which holds only in-frame ones; the method was immunoSEQ multiplex PCR. The table lists 120,000 or so clones, more than 15% of them singletons, with less than 3.5% in the top ten. Sequencing was carried out using PBMCs. The receptors were sampled from a female donor in good health and CMV-seropositive.

The rearrangement uses TRBV30 and TRBJ2-7; no firm D call. CDR1 is GTSNPN, CDR2 SVGIG, per germline (reference sequence). V was clipped by 0 bases and J by 3 bases, with 9 bases between them. CDR3 length: 13 residues. The chain's CDR3 is CAWSVMVRYEQYF. CDR3 DNA: TGTGCCTGGAGTGTAATGGTGCGCTACGAGCAGTACTTC.

The chain carries TRBV7-2 and TRBJ2-7, with 9 bases matching TRBD2. CDR3 size: 16 residues. V lost 3 bases to trimming and J lost 4 bases; unmatched junction nucleotides: 10. Germline CDR1 and CDR2: SGHTA and FQGNSA. CDR3 sequence reads: CASSFSAGGGPYEQYF. The CDR3, as DNA: TGTGCCAGCAGCTTTAGCGCGGGAGGGGGGCCATACGAGCAGTACTTC.

This clone occurred a few times. The chain combines TRBV10-3 with TRBJ1-2; D not certain. Germline V gene sequence: CDR1 ENHRY, CDR2 SYGVKD. The V gene lost 0 bases and the J gene lost 6 bases, with 5 bases spanning the gap. This CDR3 has 12 residues. The CDR3 loop is CAISESFDGYTF. CDR3 coding DNA: TGTGCCATCAGTGAGTCGTTCGATGGCTACACCTTC.

Comment on this clone: The same CDR3 can be traced to other DNA sequences in this sample. The J gene is TRBJ2-7, the V gene TRBV19, with TRBD1 identical over 8 bases. V was clipped by 1 base and J by 4 bases; unmatched bases: 3. Germline V gives CDR1 LNHDA, CDR2 SQIVND (reference sequence). The CDR3 has 14 amino acids. CDR3 in amino acids: CASSIGQGAYEQYF. CDR3 in DNA: TGTGCCAGTAGTATAGGCCAGGGGGCTTACGAGCAGTACTTC.

This sequence joins TRBV10-3 and TRBJ1-5; a weak D match, TRBD1 (5 bases). This CDR3 is built from 15 residues. Per the germline V gene, CDR1 is ENHRY and CDR2 is SYGVKD. V lost 0 bases and J 2 bases, leaving 8 bases between the germline ends. CDR3 in DNA: TGTGCCATCAGTGAGTCAAGGGGCGGCAATCAGCCCCAGCATTTT. Its translation: CAISESRGGNQPQHF.

This clone was observed a handful of times. The chain recombines TRBV5-4 with TRBJ2-4; D uncertain. CDR3 length: 14 amino acids. V gave up 4 bases and J gave up 2 bases, with 10 bases separating them. CDR1 and CDR2 from the germline V gene are SGHNT and YYREEE (reference sequence). This chain's CDR3 is CASSPLRSKNIQYF. As DNA, the CDR3 is TGTGCCAGCAGCCCCTTGAGGTCCAAAAACATTCAGTACTTC.

This chain connects TRBV6-6 to TRBJ2-5; 11 nucleotides line up with TRBD2. The CDR3 has 14 amino acids. CDR1 and CDR2 (germline): MNHNY, SVGAGI (reference sequence). The trim removed 8 bases at V and 5 bases at J, leaving 7 bases unmatched. The CDR3 spells CASGGLAGLETQYF. The CDR3 nucleotides are TGTGCCAGCGGCGGACTAGCGGGTTTGGAGACCCAGTACTTC.

J is TRBJ2-7 and V is TRBV2; the match to TRBD1 covers 7 bases. CDR3 length: 14 residues. The junction had 4 bases not matched to a gene; V was cut back by 3 bases and J by 2 bases. Germline V gene lookup returns CDR1 SNHLY and CDR2 FYNNEI. This chain's CDR3 is CASSDRDRAYEQYF. The DNA for the CDR3 is TGTGCCAGCAGTGATAGGGACAGAGCCTACGAGCAGTACTTC.

The chain recombines TRBV2 with TRBJ2-5; D may be TRBD2 (7 bases). This CDR3 is 13 amino acids long. The germline gives CDR1 SNHLY, CDR2 FYNNEI. The germline V and J ends were trimmed by 7 bases and 2 bases, with 11 bases remaining between them. The chain's CDR3 is CASIGGLQETQYF. For the CDR3, the DNA is TGTGCCAGCATCGGGGGGCTACAAGAGACCCAGTACTTC.

The V gene is TRBV6-5, the J gene TRBJ1-5, with a weak D call TRBD1 (5 bases). The germline CDR1 and CDR2 sequences are MNHEY and SVGAGI. The CDR3 length is 13 residues. V was cut by 2 bases and J by 7 bases, with 9 bases left in between. CDR3: CASSYRGHQPQHF. The CDR3 DNA reads as TGTGCCAGCAGTTACCGAGGACACCAGCCCCAGCATTTT.

This clone was seen a few times. The rearrangement uses TRBV15 and TRBJ2-7; possibly TRBD2 for D (6 bases). The CDR3 totals 16 residues. V was shortened by 2 bases and J by 0 bases, with 14 bases between the two germline ends. Per the germline V gene, CDR1 is LNHNV and CDR2 is YYDKDF (reference sequence). The CDR3 loop is CATSRLGTGSSYEQYF. CDR3 DNA sequence: TGTGCCACCAGCAGACTAGGGACTGGGAGCTCCTACGAGCAGTACTTC.

The chain couples TRBV9 to TRBJ2-3; 10 bases map to TRBD2. V was pared by 2 bases and J by 2 bases, with 8 bases of the junction left unmatched. The V gene's germline CDR1 is SGDLS and CDR2 YYNGEE. This CDR3 spans 17 amino acids. The CDR3 protein is CASSVESSGGYTDTQYF. DNA for the CDR3: TGTGCCAGCAGCGTTGAGTCTAGCGGGGGATACACAGATACGCAGTATTTT.

This chain joins TRBV4-2 and TRBJ2-3, with D perhaps matching TRBD2 (7 bases). Germline CDR1 is LGHNA and CDR2 is YNFKEQ. V was clipped by 1 base and J by 8 bases, with 19 bases between them. CDR3 length: 16 amino acids. This CDR3 reads CASSQGAGAPQGTQYF. As DNA, the CDR3 is TGTGCCAGCAGCCAAGGCGCGGGGGCCCCTCAGGGTACGCAGTATTTT.

This chain links TRBV5-4 with TRBJ2-2, with D maybe TRBD2 (6 bases). V lost 6 bases, J lost 1 base, and 10 bases lay in between. Germline lookup yields CDR1 SGHNT and CDR2 YYREEE (reference sequence). This CDR3 region has 14 residues. The CDR3 sequence is CASTTGENTGELFF. As DNA, the CDR3 is TGTGCCAGCACGACGGGGGAGAACACCGGGGAGCTGTTTTTT.

CDR3 sequence (DNA): TGCGCCAGCAGCTTTAGCGGGGCGAACACCGGGGAGCTGTTTTTT. This codes for CASSFSGANTGELFF. This chain connects TRBV5-1 to TRBJ2-2; TRBD2 matches 8 bases. This CDR3 region has 15 residues. Germline lookup yields CDR1 SGHRS and CDR2 YFSETQ. Trimming at V came to 2 bases and at J to 0 bases, leaving 0 bases not matched to a gene.

This clone was detected only a few times. The chain carries TRBV9 and TRBJ2-1; no clear D. CDR3 length equals 12 residues. V lost 0 bases and J lost 6, with 4 bases in between. Germline-derived CDR1 and CDR2 are SGDLS and YYNGEE. CDR3 nucleotides: TGTGCCAGCAGCGTAGAGAGCAATGAGCAGTTCTTC. It translates to CASSVESNEQFF. Complete variable domain (other parts from reference TRBV9 and TRBJ2-1): DSGVTQTPKHLITATGQRVTLRCSPRSGDLSVYWYQQSLDQGLQFLIQYYNGEERAKGNILERFSAQQFPDLHSELNLSSLELGDSALYFCASSVESNEQFFGPGTRLTVL.

The V and J genes are TRBV18 and TRBJ2-7; weak D call: TRBD2 (5 bases). The CDR3 is 16 amino acids. The V gene's germline CDR1 is KGHSH and CDR2 LQKENI. Deletions cut 3 bases from V and 4 bases from J, with 19 bases between. The CDR3 sequence is CASSPGLAASLYEQYF. The DNA for the CDR3 is TGTGCCAGCTCACCGGGCCTAGCAGCCTCCTTGTACGAGCAGTACTTC.

This clone was counted a few times. This chain uses TRBV27 with TRBJ2-7, with 8 bases that match TRBD2. The CDR3 is made up of 14 amino acids. Germline V lookup: CDR1 MNHEY, CDR2 SMNVEV (reference sequence). V was pared by 5 bases and J by 2 bases, with 5 bases of the junction left unmatched. The CDR3 DNA reads TGTGCCAGCAGTCAACACGGGGGGGCCTACGAGCAGTACTTC. Protein sequence: CASSQHGGAYEQYF.

The chain couples TRBV5-1 to TRBJ2-3; D may be TRBD2 (5 bases). V was pared by 0 bases and J by 2 bases, with 10 bases between. In germline, CDR1 is SGHRS, CDR2 YFSETQ. CDR3 length equals 15 residues. CDR3 in amino acids: CASSLDGGSTDTQYF. As DNA, the CDR3 is TGCGCCAGCAGCTTGGATGGCGGGTCCACAGATACGCAGTATTTT.

This clone was recorded a few times. This rearrangement joins TRBV2 to TRBJ2-7, with D possibly being TRBD1 (6 bases). V was trimmed by 7 bases and J by 0 bases, leaving 13 bases between them. Germline V gives CDR1 SNHLY, CDR2 FYNNEI. The CDR3 extends over 14 amino acids. The CDR3 nucleotides read TGTGCCAGCACTCGGACAGCAGCCTCCTACGAGCAGTACTTC. Protein product: CASTRTAASYEQYF. Complete variable domain (other parts from reference TRBV2 and TRBJ2-7): EPEVTQTPSHQVTQMGQEVILRCVPISNHLYFYWYRQILGQKVEFLVSFYNNEISEKSEIFDDQFSVERPDGSNFTLKIRSTKLEDSAMYFCASTRTAASYEQYFGPGTRLTVT.

In DNA form, the CDR3 reads TGCGCCAGCAGCCCTAACAGGGGTTTGAGCTACACCTTC. It yields the protein CASSPNRGLSYTF. This chain uses TRBV4-1 with TRBJ1-2; 7 bases map to TRBD1. This CDR3 spans 13 amino acids. Trimming removed 4 bases from V and 9 bases from J; junction bases left unmatched: 8. Germline lookup yields CDR1 MGHRA and CDR2 YSYEKL.

The J gene is TRBJ2-5, the V gene TRBV7-2; weak D call: TRBD1 (6 bases). This CDR3 has 14 amino acids. Trimming removed 5 bases from V and 3 bases from J, with 13 bases in between. Germline assignment: CDR1 SGHTA and CDR2 FQGNSA. CDR3: CASSPVWTEETQYF. The CDR3 nucleotides are TGTGCCAGCAGCCCCGTTTGGACAGAAGAGACCCAGTACTTC.

This clone was observed a few times. V gene TRBV4-1 combines with J gene TRBJ1-4; D gene uncertain. The CDR3 runs to 17 residues. Deletions cut 2 bases from V and 0 bases from J, with 13 bases between. Looked up from germline, CDR1 is MGHRA and CDR2 is YSYEKL. Written as DNA, the CDR3 is TGCGCCAGCAGCCAACTTCTAGGGAGGGCAACTAATGAAAAACTGTTTTTT. Translation gives CASSQLLGRATNEKLFF.

The chain recombines TRBV10-3 with TRBJ1-2; 10 positions match TRBD1. The length of the CDR3 is 17 residues. Germline trimming cut 0 bases from V and 3 bases from J; bases unmatched to any gene: 7. The germline gives CDR1 ENHRY, CDR2 SYGVKD. CDR3 residues: CAISESRDRGRDYGYTF. For the CDR3, the DNA is TGTGCCATCAGTGAGTCCCGGGACAGGGGTCGGGACTATGGCTACACCTTC.

The CDR3 region has the DNA TGTGCCAGCAGCCGGACAGGGACTCCCATCTTAAACACCGGGGAGCTGTTTTTT. Translated, it gives CASSRTGTPILNTGELFF. The rearrangement links TRBV9 to TRBJ2-2, with 8 bases that match TRBD1. The V and J ends lost 4 bases and 2 bases, in that order; junction bases with no gene match: 13. The CDR3 loop spans 18 amino acids. Germline V CDR1 and CDR2: SGDLS, YYNGEE.

The chain couples TRBV6-1 to TRBJ1-2, with a possible D match to TRBD1 (6 bases). V lost 0 bases, J lost 7 bases, and 18 bases lay in between. CDR3 length equals 16 residues. CDR1 is MNHNS and CDR2 is SASEGT in the germline V gene. CDR3 DNA sequence: TGTGCCAGCAGTGAAGCGCTGGGACAAGCTACTCTTGGCTACACCTTC. Encoded protein: CASSEALGQATLGYTF.

The chain has TRBV6-5 and TRBJ2-7, with D perhaps TRBD1 (5 bases). The CDR3 contains 15 residues. Trimming took off 0 bases at V and 1 base at J, with 10 bases between the two ends. CDR1 and CDR2 (germline): MNHEY, SVGAGI. The chain's CDR3 is CASSYSSGNSYEQYF. CDR3 in DNA: TGTGCCAGCAGTTACTCATCAGGGAATTCCTACGAGCAGTACTTC.

The V gene is TRBV6-5, the J gene TRBJ2-1, with 7 bases identical to TRBD2. Germline lookup yields CDR1 MNHEY and CDR2 SVGAGI. V was pared by 2 bases and J by 10 bases, with 8 bases of the junction left unmatched. CDR3 size: 14 residues. This CDR3 reads CASSYGGGTGEQFF. The CDR3 coding sequence is TGTGCCAGCAGTTACGGGGGGGGAACTGGCGAGCAGTTCTTC.

This clone was seen a few times. This chain joins TRBV7-9 and TRBJ2-7; tentative D call: TRBD1 (5 bases). V lost 4 bases to trimming and J lost 5 bases, with 6 bases between them. CDR1 SEHNR and CDR2 FQNEAQ come from the germline V gene (reference sequence). The CDR3 totals 11 residues. The CDR3 DNA reads as TGTGCCAGCAGCTCGACAGACGAGCAGTACTTC. Translation: CASSSTDEQYF.